Below, 9 T cell receptor beta chains from the same sample are listed, as sequenced in a study of cytomegalovirus exposure and HLA in healthy donors. A multiplex PCR was run with 60 Vbeta primers and 13 Jbeta primers. Clones were read by immunoSEQ multiplex PCR, and TCRdb kept only the in-frame ones, dropping some. Among some 160,000 clones, 86% were seen once, and the ten largest hold approximately 2%. The sequenced material came from PBMCs. The source of these receptors is a woman aged 18 to 35 in good health and CMV-seronegative.

In regard to this clone: A junction boundary mismatches the germline segment, possibly from a read error. This sequence joins TRBV9 and TRBJ2-1, with D possibly TRBD2 on 6 matching bases. This CDR3 has 16 amino acids. The germline V gene has CDR1 SGDLS and CDR2 YYNGEE. CDR3 region: CASSVGGAGSHNEQFF. Here the CDR3 DNA reads TGTGCCAGCAGCGTAGGGGGAGCGGGCTCCCACAATGAGCAGTTCTTC.

This chain uses TRBV11-2 with TRBJ2-3; 9 bases fit TRBD2. Germline loops: CDR1 SGHAT, CDR2 FQNNGV. The CDR3 loop spans 17 amino acids. The V gene end was trimmed by 1 base and the J gene end by 4 bases; junction bases not matched to a gene: 9. The CDR3 sequence: CASSLGLAEMFADTQYF. DNA of the CDR3: TGTGCCAGCAGCTTAGGACTAGCGGAGATGTTTGCAGATACGCAGTATTTT. Full variable domain (remainder filled in from reference TRBV11-2 and TRBJ2-3): EAGVAQSPRYKIIEKRQSVAFWCNPISGHATLYWYQQILGQGPKLLIQFQNNGVVDDSQLPKDRFSAERLKGVDSTLKIQPAKLEDSAVYLCASSLGLAEMFADTQYFGPGTRLTVL.

This chain connects TRBV5-1 to TRBJ2-7, with 7 bases aligning to TRBD1. The CDR3 is 15 residues long. Germline CDR1 SGHRS, CDR2 YFSETQ. Trimming removed 0 bases from V and 2 bases from J; junction bases left unmatched: 5. The CDR3 loop is CASSLDGQGAYEQYF. CDR3 in DNA: TGCGCCAGCAGCTTGGATGGGCAGGGGGCCTACGAGCAGTACTTC. Drawing the rest from reference TRBV5-1 and TRBJ2-7, the complete variable domain is KAGVTQTPRYLIKTRGQQVTLSCSPISGHRSVSWYQQTPGQGLQFLFEYFSETQRNKGNFPGRFSGRQFSNSRSEMNVSTLELGDSALYLCASSLDGQGAYEQYFGPGTRLTVT.

The chain links TRBV29-1 to TRBJ2-2, with 7 bases identical to TRBD2. Trimming removed 7 bases from V and 2 bases from J; junction bases left unmatched: 13. The length of the CDR3 is 16 residues. Germline V lookup: CDR1 SQVTM, CDR2 ANQGSEA. CDR3 residues: CSAARREPFNTGELFF. DNA for the CDR3: TGCAGCGCCGCTAGGCGGGAGCCCTTTAACACCGGGGAGCTGTTTTTT.

V gene TRBV7-9 combines with J gene TRBJ1-1; D gene ambiguous. Per germline, CDR1 SEHNR and CDR2 FQNEAQ (reference sequence). The V gene lost 1 base and the J gene lost 1 base, with 7 bases spanning the gap. The CDR3 extends over 14 amino acids. The CDR3 DNA is TGTGCCAGCAGCTTAGTACAATCGAACACTGAAGCTTTCTTT. Translated, it gives CASSLVQSNTEAFF.

This clone occurred once. The chain links TRBV11-2 to TRBJ2-1; unclear D gene. The CDR3 loop spans 10 amino acids. V lost 10 bases to trimming and J lost 10 bases, with 11 bases between them. The germline gives CDR1 SGHAT, CDR2 FQNNGV. This CDR3 is CATSPREQFF. DNA of the CDR3: TGTGCCACCAGTCCCAGGGAGCAGTTCTTC.

This clone showed up just a few times. The V gene is TRBV29-1, the J gene TRBJ1-4; D gene unclear. Germline CDR1 and CDR2: SQVTM and ANQGSEA. Trimming shortened V by 3 bases and J by 6 bases, and 8 bases separated the two germline ends. The CDR3 consists of 12 residues. CDR3 in amino acids: CSVEVTDEKLFF. The CDR3 DNA reads as TGCAGCGTTGAGGTTACAGATGAAAAACTGTTTTTT.

The sample holds one count of this clone. This chain joins TRBV25-1 and TRBJ1-6; D unresolved. The CDR3 is made up of 14 amino acids. Germline values: CDR1 MGHDK, CDR2 SYGVNS. Trimming left V 7 bases short and J 1 base short, with 8 bases between. The CDR3 DNA sequence: TGTGCCAGCAACGGGAGATCCTATAATTCACCCCTCCACTTT. This encodes CASNGRSYNSPLHF.

The chain uses TRBV6-1 and TRBJ1-4; D remains ambiguous. V dropped 3 bases and J dropped 5 bases, with 7 bases sitting between them. Germline V gene data show CDR1 as MNHNS and CDR2 as SASEGT. CDR3 length equals 13 residues. The CDR3 coding sequence is TGTGCCAGCAGTGACGGAGAGAATGAAAAACTGTTTTTT. It translates to CASSDGENEKLFF.